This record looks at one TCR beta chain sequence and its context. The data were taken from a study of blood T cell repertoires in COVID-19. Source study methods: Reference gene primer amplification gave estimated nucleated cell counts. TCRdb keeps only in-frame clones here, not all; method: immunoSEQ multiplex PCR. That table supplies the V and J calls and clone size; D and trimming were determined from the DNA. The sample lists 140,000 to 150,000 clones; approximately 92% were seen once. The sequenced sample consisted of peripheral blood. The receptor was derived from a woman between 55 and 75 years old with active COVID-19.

The CDR3 sequence is CATSRERTGANSPLHF. CDR3 coding DNA: TGTGCCACCAGCAGAGAGAGGACAGGGGCTAATTCACCCCTCCACTTT. The rearrangement links TRBV15 to TRBJ1-6; 9 bases are a match to TRBD1. The CDR3 has 16 amino acids. Germline-derived CDR1 and CDR2 are LNHNV and YYDKDF (reference sequence). V was clipped by 0 bases and J by 6 bases; unmatched bases: 3.